These 32 T cell receptor beta chains share one sample of origin, sequenced in a study of Tregs in tolerant kidney transplant recipients. TCRdb's copy holds only in-frame clones and misses some; the assay was immunoSEQ multiplex PCR. The table lists roughly 4,900 clones. Mixed chimerism was transient after nonmyeloablative marrow transplants from related graft donors. The sequenced sample was CD4+ T cells from blood (PBMCs), obtained 14 months after the transplant. The source of these receptors is a human patient who received a combined kidney and bone marrow transplant. Certain T cells may be donor cells from the graft.

Of note for this clone: Read coverage stops 3 residues before the CDR3 terminus; the germline J gene supplies the remainder. The chain is built from TRBV20-1 and TRBJ1-1; D might be TRBD1 (5 bases). The CDR3 runs 11 residues. Germline V gene sequence: CDR1 DFQATT, CDR2 SNEGSKA (reference sequence). CDR3 bases read: TGCAAGGCGGGGGTCAACACTGAA. Residues: CKAGVNTE. The complete CDR3 sequence is CKAGVNTEAFF.

About this clone itself: The DNA ends 3 residues before the CDR3 does, and the rest of the CDR3 is filled in from the germline J gene. This chain connects TRBV12-3 or TRBV12-4 to TRBJ1-4; no clear D gene. The CDR3 consists of 14 residues. V lost 5 bases and J lost 4, with 11 bases in between. This chain's CDR3 is CASSPGLHNEKLFF. CDR3 DNA, as far as it was read: TGTGCCAGCAGTCCCGGGTTACATAATGAAAAA.

The CDR3 bases that were read are TGCGCCAGCAGCTTGGGGGACAGCCTGGGTCAGCCC. Protein product: CASSLGDSLGQP. The complete CDR3 protein is CASSLGDSLGQPQHF. The chain employs TRBV5-1 and TRBJ1-5, with TRBD1 matching over 7 bases. The read comes to an end 3 residues before the CDR3 does, leaving the germline J gene to fill in the end. Germline CDR1 is SGHRS and CDR2 is YFSETQ. With 0 bases clipped from V and 6 bases from J, the junction kept 6 bases outside the gene matches. The CDR3 has 15 residues. The variable domain in full, completed from reference TRBV5-1 and TRBJ1-5, reads KAGVTQTPRYLIKTRGQQVTLSCSPISGHRSVSWYQQTPGQGLQFLFEYFSETQRNKGNFPGRFSGRQFSNSRSEMNVSTLELGDSALYLCASSLGDSLGQPQHFGDGTRLSIL.

Note on this clone: Read data end 3 residues before the CDR3 end; the end is taken from the germline J gene. The V gene is TRBV19, the J gene TRBJ2-7; D is possibly TRBD1 (6 bases). The V end was cut by 10 bases, the J end by 2 bases, with 18 bases between. This CDR3 has 14 amino acids. Germline values: CDR1 LNHDA, CDR2 SQIVND (reference sequence). The sequenced CDR3 bases are TGTGCCATTCGCTCCAGGGGCACTACCTACGAG. Its protein product is CAIRSRGTTYE. The full CDR3 protein reads CAIRSRGTTYEQYF.

In regard to this clone: The CDR3 extends 3 residues past the end of the read, so its final part is completed from the germline J gene. The rearrangement uses TRBV29-1 and TRBJ1-2; tentative D call: TRBD1 (5 bases). Germline loops: CDR1 SQVTM, CDR2 ANQGSEA. The CDR3 has 12 amino acids. CDR3 bases read: TGCAGCGTTGAAGGGGACTCGGGGGGC. Translated: CSVEGDSGG. The complete CDR3 sequence is CSVEGDSGGYTF. The complete variable domain, with remaining parts taken from reference TRBV29-1 and TRBJ1-2, reads SAVISQKPSRDICQRGTSLTIQCQVDSQVTMMFWYRQQPGQSLTLIATANQGSEATYESGFVIDKFPISRPNLTFSTLTVSNMSPEDSSIYLCSVEGDSGGYTFGSGTRLTVV.

According to its frequency, this clone is medium-sized. The read gets to within 3 residues of the CDR3 end, and the germline J gene fills in the rest. The chain couples TRBV2 to TRBJ2-5; tentatively, D is TRBD1 (6 bases). Trimming removed 1 base at V and 4 bases at J, with 13 bases between. This CDR3 region has 15 residues. The germline gives CDR1 SNHLY, CDR2 FYNNEI. The CDR3 bases that were read are TGTGCCAGCAGTGAAGACGCAGGGGCCGGAGAGACC. Its protein product is CASSEDAGAGET. The full CDR3 reads CASSEDAGAGETQYF.

A word on this clone: Read sequence stops 3 residues before the CDR3 end, and the germline J gene provides the missing end. The V gene is TRBV7-6, the J gene TRBJ2-7; TRBD1 might be the D (5 bases). The length of the CDR3 is 15 residues. Germline V CDR1 and CDR2: SGHVS, FNYEAQ. Trimming left V 0 bases short and J 4 bases short, with 13 bases between. The CDR3 here is CASSLAPQQDYEQYF. The CDR3 DNA, read in part, is TGTGCCAGCAGCTTAGCCCCCCAACAGGATTACGAG.

As to this clone: The read is 3 residues too short to cover the CDR3 end, so that end is filled in from the germline J gene. This sequence joins TRBV19 and TRBJ1-2, with D unresolved. CDR3 size: 14 residues. Germline V CDR1 and CDR2: LNHDA, SQIVND (reference sequence). V lost 7 bases, J lost 5 bases, and 17 bases lay in between. The CDR3 bases that were read are TGTGCCAGTAAAGAAAGGGCGCGAGGGTATGGC. It translates to CASKERARGYG. The entire CDR3 is CASKERARGYGYTF.

About this clone itself: The read finishes 3 residues shy of the CDR3 end, and the germline J gene is used to complete it. The chain carries TRBV28 and TRBJ2-7; 9 bases are shared with TRBD1. In germline, CDR1 is MDHEN, CDR2 SYDVKM. The length of the CDR3 is 14 residues. The J segment lost 5 bases and the V segment lost 6 bases, leaving 8 bases of the junction unmatched. The CDR3: CASSPGTGNNEQYF. The CDR3 bases that were read are TGTGCCAGCAGCCCCGGGACAGGGAATAACGAG.

Considering frequency, this clone is medium-sized. The CDR3 end falls 3 residues outside the read, so it is completed with the germline J gene. V gene TRBV20-1 combines with J gene TRBJ1-1; the D is unclear. V was trimmed by 6 bases and J by 1 base, leaving 12 bases between them. Germline V gene data show CDR1 as DFQATT and CDR2 as SNEGSKA (reference sequence). The CDR3 runs to 13 residues. CDR3 amino acids: CSATRSKNTEAFF. Partial CDR3 DNA: TGCAGTGCCACTCGGTCCAAGAACACTGAA.

As regards this clone: The missing CDR3 end, 3 residues past where the read stops, is filled in from the germline J gene. The chain carries TRBV7-6 and TRBJ2-7, with a tentative D call TRBD1 (6 bases). The CDR3 has 13 residues. Germline V gene lookup returns CDR1 SGHVS and CDR2 FNYEAQ. V lost 5 bases to trimming and J lost 5 bases, with 13 bases between them. The CDR3 sequence is CASSLLQGNEQYF. Partial CDR3 DNA: TGTGCCAGCAGCCTCTTACAGGGCAACGAG.

In regard to this clone: The read ends 3 residues shy of where the CDR3 ends; the end is completed using the germline J gene. This sequence joins TRBV7-9 and TRBJ1-2; weak D call: TRBD1 (5 bases). Germline CDR1 is SEHNR and CDR2 is FQNEAQ (reference sequence). CDR3 length: 14 amino acids. Trimming stripped 5 bases from V and 5 bases from J, with 15 bases between. Incomplete CDR3 DNA: TGTGCCAGCAGCACCCGAGACAGCTTGTATGGC. Its translation is CASSTRDSLYG. The whole CDR3 sequence is CASSTRDSLYGYTF.

A note on this clone: The CDR3 end lies 3 residues beyond the end of the read and is filled in from the germline J gene. The chain joins TRBV10-1 to TRBJ1-5; D call uncertain. The CDR3 is 15 residues long. Per the germline V gene, CDR1 is WNHNN and CDR2 is SYGVQD (reference sequence). With 6 bases removed from V and 2 bases from J, the gap between germline ends came to 14 bases. Incomplete CDR3 DNA: TGCGCCAGCAGACCAAACACAAGAGGCAATCAGCCC. As protein: CASRPNTRGNQP. Given in full, the CDR3 is CASRPNTRGNQPQHF.

About this clone itself: The read halts 3 residues ahead of the CDR3 end, with the missing end drawn from the germline J gene. This rearrangement joins TRBV19 to TRBJ2-3; D is undetermined. This CDR3 contains 12 residues. Germline V gene data show CDR1 as LNHDA and CDR2 as SQIVND (reference sequence). Trimming took 7 bases from V and 3 from J, leaving 8 bases between them. Incomplete CDR3 DNA: TGTGCCAGTATTTCCCTTACAGATACG. Residues: CASISLTDT. The entire CDR3 protein is CASISLTDTQYF.

Frequency places this clone as medium-sized. The read ends 3 residues before the CDR3 terminus; that terminus is restored from the germline J gene. The rearrangement uses TRBV5-1 and TRBJ2-3, with TRBD1 identical over 10 bases. The V gene's germline CDR1 is SGHRS and CDR2 YFSETQ. The V and J ends lost 3 bases and 6 bases, in that order; junction bases with no gene match: 4. CDR3 size: 14 residues. CDR3 bases read: TGCGCCAGCAGCTGGACAGGGGGGGCGGATACG. It specifies CASSWTGGADT. The CDR3 in full is CASSWTGGADTQYF.

As regards this clone: Read coverage stops 3 residues before the CDR3 terminus; the germline J gene supplies the remainder. The J gene is TRBJ1-1, the V gene TRBV5-6; D unclear. Trimming pared 3 bases from V and 4 bases from J, leaving 7 bases between. The CDR3 contains 12 residues. In germline, CDR1 is SGHDT, CDR2 YYEEEE. CDR3: CASSSARTEAFF. The covered CDR3 bases are TGTGCCAGCAGCTCAGCGCGCACTGAA.

This clone is deemed medium-sized by its frequency. The read gets to within 3 residues of the CDR3 end, and the germline J gene fills in the rest. V usage is TRBV5-6 and J usage is TRBJ1-1; maybe TRBD1 (6 bases). CDR1 SGHDT and CDR2 YYEEEE come from the germline V gene. The CDR3 loop spans 14 amino acids. Trimming removed 3 bases from V and 4 bases from J, with 13 bases in between. CDR3 DNA (partial): TGTGCCAGCAGCTCACAGGGCGGGGGCACTGAA. Translation gives CASSSQGGGTE. The full CDR3 protein reads CASSSQGGGTEAFF.

The CDR3 region is CASSLGGVGNQPQHF. The covered CDR3 bases are TGTGCCAGCAGCCTAGGGGGCGTGGGCAATCAGCCC. This sequence joins TRBV6-2 or TRBV6-3 and TRBJ1-5; 7 positions match TRBD1. The CDR3 end is not reached by the read, which stops 3 residues before it; the germline J gene fills it in. CDR3 length: 15 residues. Per germline, CDR1 MNHEY and CDR2 SVGEGT. With 6 bases clipped from V and 2 bases from J, the junction kept 7 bases outside the gene matches.

On this clone itself: The sequenced fragment ends 3 residues before the CDR3 boundary, so the rest is inferred from the germline J gene. The V gene is TRBV30, the J gene TRBJ1-6; 9 bases agree with TRBD1. The CDR3 contains 13 residues. Germline V gives CDR1 GTSNPN, CDR2 SVGIG (reference sequence). The CDR3 loop is CAWSAQGAQTLHF. The sequenced part of the CDR3 DNA is TGTGCCTGGAGCGCACAGGGGGCCCAAACC.

Comment on this clone: The read terminates 3 residues ahead of where the CDR3 ends, so the germline J gene completes it. The gene calls are TRBV28 and TRBJ1-5; D is possibly TRBD1 (6 bases). Germline-derived CDR1 and CDR2 are MDHEN and SYDVKM. Trimming removed 7 bases at V and 0 bases at J, with 10 bases between. The CDR3 is made up of 14 amino acids. CDR3 DNA (partial): TGTGCCAGCACCGGACAGTTTAGCAATCAGCCC. Its protein product is CASTGQFSNQP. The full CDR3 reads CASTGQFSNQPQHF.

A remark on this clone: The CDR3 is cut off 3 residues early in the read; its end comes from the germline J gene. The chain has TRBV2 and TRBJ1-1; 8 bases agree with TRBD1. J was trimmed by 5 bases and V by 3 bases; bases with no gene match: 8. There are 15 residues in the CDR3. Germline V CDR1 and CDR2: SNHLY, FYNNEI. Incomplete CDR3 DNA: TGTGCCAGCAGTGAGGCAGGGGGCGTGATGACTGAA. Protein product: CASSEAGGVMTE. The CDR3, in full, reads CASSEAGGVMTEAFF.

By frequency, this clone registers medium-sized (0.01 to 0.1%). The read stops 3 residues short of the end of the CDR3; the missing end is completed from the germline J gene. The V and J genes are TRBV5-1 and TRBJ2-7; 8 bases are a match to TRBD1. The CDR3 runs 15 residues. The V and J ends lost 4 bases and 1 base, in that order; junction bases with no gene match: 7. Germline V CDR1 and CDR2: SGHRS, YFSETQ. The chain's CDR3 is CASSRTRDRSYEQYF. The sequenced part of the CDR3 DNA is TGCGCCAGCAGCAGGACAAGGGACAGGTCCTACGAG.

CDR3 DNA (partial): TGCAGTGGCCTAGCTACCAAAGAGACC. It specifies CSGLATKET. The CDR3 in its entirety is CSGLATKETQYF. The genes are TRBV20-1 and TRBJ2-5; TRBD2 is a possible D gene (5 bases). The sequenced fragment ends 3 residues before the CDR3 boundary, so the rest is inferred from the germline J gene. The CDR3 length is 12 residues. Germline V gene lookup returns CDR1 DFQATT and CDR2 SNEGSKA (reference sequence). Trimming stripped 7 bases from V and 3 bases from J, with 12 bases between.

CDR3: CASSLLRTGNTEAFF. CDR3 DNA (partial): TGCGCCAGCAGCCTGCTAAGGACAGGGAACACTGAA. The rearrangement uses TRBV5-1 and TRBJ1-1; 7 bases line up with TRBD1. The CDR3 end is not reached by the read, which stops 3 residues before it; the germline J gene fills it in. V gave up 4 bases and J gave up 1 base; unmatched junction bases: 7. CDR1 and CDR2 from the germline V gene are SGHRS and YFSETQ. This CDR3 has 15 residues.

The CDR3 sequence is CASIPLGQNYQPQHF. The sequenced part of the CDR3 DNA is TGTGCCAGCATTCCCTTGGGACAGAACTATCAGCCC. The rearrangement links TRBV28 to TRBJ1-5; 7 bases line up with TRBD1. The read halts 3 residues ahead of the CDR3 end, with the missing end drawn from the germline J gene. Germline V CDR1 and CDR2: MDHEN, SYDVKM. The CDR3 runs 15 residues. The trim removed 7 bases at V and 5 bases at J, leaving 11 bases unmatched.

The part of the CDR3 DNA that was read is TGCAGTGCTAGAGACCCAGCGGGGGGCTCTTACAATGAG. It yields the protein CSARDPAGGSYNE. The whole CDR3 is CSARDPAGGSYNEQFF. The rearrangement links TRBV20-1 to TRBJ2-1; TRBD2 agrees at 9 bases. The read ends 3 residues shy of where the CDR3 ends; the end is completed using the germline J gene. Losses at the gene ends were 0 bases for V and 4 bases for J; bases not matched to a gene: 7. Germline loops: CDR1 DFQATT, CDR2 SNEGSKA (reference sequence). The CDR3 loop spans 16 amino acids.

Notes on this clone: With the read ending 3 residues before the CDR3 end, the germline J gene is used to fill in that end. The chain carries TRBV11-2 and TRBJ1-2, with TRBD1 matching over 9 bases. The germline V gene encodes CDR1 SGHAT and CDR2 FQNNGV. The length of the CDR3 is 15 residues. V lost 6 bases and J lost 1; bases outside the gene matches: 6. The CDR3: CASRVTGGFNYGYTF. The CDR3 bases that were read are TGTGCCAGCAGGGTAACAGGGGGCTTTAACTATGGC.

A word on this clone: The read is 3 residues too short to cover the CDR3 end, so that end is filled in from the germline J gene. The V gene is TRBV5-1, the J gene TRBJ2-1; TRBD1 matches at 11 bases. V was clipped by 0 bases and J by 2 bases; unmatched bases: 1. Germline lookup yields CDR1 SGHRS and CDR2 YFSETQ. This CDR3 region has 16 residues. The CDR3 protein is CASSLGTGGAYNEQFF. The part of the CDR3 DNA that was read is TGCGCCAGCAGCTTGGGGACAGGGGGCGCCTACAATGAG.

Regarding this clone: The observed sequence ends 3 residues before the CDR3 terminus, with the missing tail filled in from the germline J gene. V is TRBV7-8 and J is TRBJ2-7, with TRBD2 matching 11 bases. Trimming removed 1 base from V and 2 bases from J; junction bases left unmatched: 1. Germline V gene data show CDR1 as SGHVS and CDR2 as FQNEAQ. The CDR3 extends over 15 amino acids. The CDR3 bases that were read are TGTGCCAGCAGCTTAGAACTAGCGGGAGCCTACGAG. It yields the protein CASSLELAGAYE. The CDR3 in full is CASSLELAGAYEQYF.

About this clone: The observed sequence ends 3 residues before the CDR3 terminus, with the missing tail filled in from the germline J gene. The rearrangement links TRBV7-7 to TRBJ1-1, with TRBD1 as a possible D gene (6 bases). Germline values: CDR1 SSHAT, CDR2 FNYEAQ (reference sequence). CDR3 length: 13 amino acids. Trimming pared 5 bases from V and 2 bases from J, leaving 9 bases between. Partial CDR3 DNA: TGTGCCAGCAGCGCGGACAGAAACACTGAA. Encoded protein: CASSADRNTE. The whole CDR3 protein reads CASSADRNTEAFF.

Remarks on this clone: The read halts 3 residues ahead of the CDR3 end, with the missing end drawn from the germline J gene. This sequence joins TRBV6-4 and TRBJ2-1, with D maybe TRBD1 (6 bases). There are 15 residues in the CDR3. V was trimmed by 4 bases and J by 5 bases, leaving 15 bases between them. Germline CDR1 and CDR2: MRHNA and SNTAGT. CDR3 DNA, as far as it was read: TGTGCCAGCAGTGCAGAACAGGGCTTGGACAATGAG. Protein product: CASSAEQGLDNE. The whole CDR3 reads CASSAEQGLDNEQFF.

Regarding this clone: The sequenced fragment ends 3 residues before the CDR3 boundary, so the rest is inferred from the germline J gene. This chain connects TRBV29-1 to TRBJ2-1; no reliable D call. This CDR3 has 11 amino acids. V lost 4 bases to trimming and J lost 4 bases, with 5 bases between them. Per the germline V gene, CDR1 is SQVTM and CDR2 is ANQGSEA. The CDR3 sequence: CSVAGYNEQFF. CDR3 DNA, as far as it was read: TGCAGCGTTGCAGGTTACAATGAG.